This T cell receptor (beta chain) was sequenced during a study of blood T cell repertoires in COVID-19. On the study more broadly: The samples span acute and convalescent COVID-19 from the United States, Italy and Spain. The analysed material was cDNA or gDNA that came from T cells, B-cell-depleted T cells, or PBMCs.

Between the trimmed V and J ends, which lost 9 bases and 7 bases, there was a span of 19 bases. The CDR3 totals 14 residues. CDR1 is MNHEY and CDR2 is SVGAGI in the germline V gene. The study assigned cohorts using participant-reported clinical history. Authors' data handling: Cell counts per sample came from amplifying reference gene primers. Data came from immunoSEQ multiplex PCR; TCRdb stores just in-frame clones and leaves some out. D and trimming come from the DNA, and the V and J calls and clone size come from that table. The sample has about 340,000 clones; around 90% are singletons. The chain employs TRBV6-5 and TRBJ1-3; D may be TRBD1 (5 bases). Sequencing input: PBMCs or T cells enriched from blood (not recorded which). The clonotype comes from a woman aged 30 to 39 who had recovered from COVID-19. CDR3 sequence (DNA): TGTGCCAGGCGGGACGCCGGTGGGATGAACACCATATATTTT. Its translation: CARRDAGGMNTIYF.